Listed below are T cell receptor beta chains from one sample, sequenced in a study of blood T cell repertoires in COVID-19. The protocol was immunoSEQ multiplex PCR, while the TCRdb copy is restricted to in-frame clones and leaves out a portion. This table has about 310,000 clones, approximately 88% appearing once. Sequenced sample: PBMCs or T cells enriched from blood (not recorded which). The receptor source for this set is a woman younger than 35 who had recovered from COVID-19. Each CDR3 is given with its conserved first and last residue. A D gene is named only where the DNA matches it firmly. Clone size appears in some rows only: once, few, many, or a class for an expanded clone.

CASSQDIITGVDTIYF TGTGCCAGCAGCCAAGATATTATCACAGGGGTGGACACCATATATTTT TRBV3-1/TRBV3-2 TRBD1 NA TRBJ1-3
CASSLRTGYEQYF TGTGCCAGCAGTTTACGGACAGGCTACGAGCAGTACTTC TRBV27 TRBD1 NA TRBJ2-7
CASSAGDRGFNYGYTF TGTGCCAGCAGCGCCGGGGACAGGGGTTTTAACTATGGCTACACCTTC TRBV7-9 TRBD1 NA TRBJ1-2
CAVGASGSPDTQYF TGCGCCGTGGGCGCTAGCGGGAGCCCAGATACGCAGTATTTT TRBV4-3 TRBD2 NA TRBJ2-3
CASSPLYRGGPGQNTEAFF TGTGCCAGCAGCCCCTTATACCGGGGGGGACCAGGGCAGAACACTGAAGCTTTCTTT TRBV7-9 NA NA TRBJ1-1
CASSLDRRMNTEAFF TGTGCCAGCAGCTTAGACCGGAGAATGAACACTGAAGCTTTCTTT TRBV7-2 NA once TRBJ1-1
CASRANPSGVQPQHF TGTGCCAGCAGGGCCAACCCCTCAGGGGTTCAGCCCCAGCATTTT TRBV2 NA NA TRBJ1-5
CASSLFSGTGRHTEAFF TGTGCCAGCAGCTTATTCTCCGGGACAGGGCGGCACACTGAAGCTTTCTTT TRBV7-9 TRBD1 NA TRBJ1-1
CASSFLEANYGYTF TGTGCCAGCAGCTTTCTAGAAGCTAACTATGGCTACACCTTC TRBV13 NA few TRBJ1-2
CASSSDRVDEQFF TGTGCCAGCAGTTCGGACAGGGTGGATGAGCAGTTCTTC TRBV6-5 TRBD1 NA TRBJ2-1
CAWQKVRLEGSIYEQYF TGTGCCTGGCAAAAGGTCAGGTTGGAGGGTTCTATCTACGAGCAGTACTTC TRBV30 NA NA TRBJ2-7
CASSPGALSGNTIYF TGTGCCAGCAGCCCTGGAGCCCTCTCTGGAAACACCATATATTTT TRBV5-6 NA NA TRBJ1-3
CASSIASGNTIYF TGTGCCAGTAGTATAGCGTCTGGAAACACCATATATTTT TRBV19 NA once TRBJ1-3
CASSSQGHTEAFF TGTGCCAGCAGCTCACAGGGTCACACTGAAGCTTTCTTT TRBV7-9 NA NA TRBJ1-1
CASSLLGQGVNTEAFF TGTGCCAGCAGTTTATTGGGACAGGGGGTGAACACTGAAGCTTTCTTT TRBV28 TRBD1 NA TRBJ1-1
CASSERVALSNQPQHF TGTGCCAGCAGTGAAAGAGTAGCCTTGAGCAATCAGCCCCAGCATTTT TRBV2 NA NA TRBJ1-5
CASSLSLTGGWVGNQPQHF TGTGCCAGCAGCTTGTCTTTGACAGGGGGCTGGGTAGGCAATCAGCCCCAGCATTTT TRBV5-8 TRBD1 NA TRBJ1-5
CSPQTNSEAFF TGCAGTCCCCAGACGAACAGTGAAGCTTTCTTT TRBV20-1 NA NA TRBJ1-1
CASSLAPGSKYF TGTGCCAGCAGCTTAGCGCCGGGGTCGAAGTACTTC TRBV7-9 NA NA TRBJ2-7
CASSVDWTSGDSYNEQFF TGTGCCAGCAGCGTAGATTGGACTAGCGGAGACTCCTACAATGAGCAGTTCTTC TRBV9 TRBD2 NA TRBJ2-1
CATSVGLAGGYTQYF TGTGCCACCAGTGTCGGGTTAGCGGGAGGTTACACGCAGTATTTT TRBV24-1 TRBD2 NA TRBJ2-3
CASSEPVSYEQYF TGTGCCAGCAGTGAGCCAGTATCCTACGAGCAGTACTTC TRBV2 NA NA TRBJ2-7